A single sample gave rise to the 16 T cell receptor beta chains below, sequenced in a study of metastatic and nonmetastatic thyroid tumors. All patients were treatment-naive before thyroid surgery. MiXCR was used by TCRdb to re-call the PCR reads. Of over 35,000 clones listed, approximately 13% are singletons. Sequenced input: blood. The receptors come from a female donor with papillary thyroid cancer or a benign thyroid nodule (not recorded which). Some clones in this sample may be carry-over from other donors' samples.

The table lists this clone with many counts. The chain combines TRBV3-1 with TRBJ2-1; 9 positions agree with TRBD2. Trimming removed 1 base from V and 6 bases from J; junction bases left unmatched: 4. This CDR3 has 15 amino acids. Germline-derived CDR1 and CDR2 are LGHDT and YNNKEL (reference sequence). For the CDR3, the DNA is TGTGCCAGCAGCCAAGGGGCTAGCGGGGCCAATGAGCAGTTCTTC. Encoded protein: CASSQGASGANEQFF.

The rearrangement links TRBV19 to TRBJ2-3; 7 nucleotides agree with TRBD1. This CDR3 is 15 amino acids long. The V gene end was trimmed by 5 bases and the J gene end by 4 bases; junction bases not matched to a gene: 9. The germline V gene has CDR1 LNHDA and CDR2 SQIVND (reference sequence). The CDR3 sequence is CASSPGQLFADTQYF. DNA of the CDR3: TGTGCCAGTAGTCCGGGACAGCTATTTGCAGATACGCAGTATTTT.

Many counts were recorded for this clone. The V and J genes are TRBV18 and TRBJ1-2, with TRBD1 as a possible D gene (5 bases). The CDR3 length is 18 residues. The germline V gene has CDR1 KGHSH and CDR2 LQKENI. Trimming stripped 0 bases from V and 0 bases from J, with 17 bases between. The DNA for the CDR3 is TGTGCCAGCTCACCACCCGGGCAAAGGGGCCTAGCTAACTATGGCTACACCTTC. Translating gives CASSPPGQRGLANYGYTF.

The chain is built from TRBV11-1 and TRBJ2-2; TRBD2 matches at 7 bases. This CDR3 has 17 amino acids. CDR1 is SGHAT and CDR2 is FQDESV in the germline V gene (reference sequence). The J segment lost 4 bases and the V segment lost 5 bases, leaving 13 bases of the junction unmatched. CDR3 DNA: TGTGCCAGCAGCCCCCGAGGCGGGGGTGCAGTCACCGGGGAGCTGTTTTTT. Encoded protein: CASSPRGGGAVTGELFF.

This clone occurred many times. The chain employs TRBV7-9 and TRBJ2-1; 10 bases are a match to TRBD2. This CDR3 spans 14 amino acids. Germline trimming cut 1 base from V and 10 bases from J; bases unmatched to any gene: 4. CDR1 and CDR2 (germline): SEHNR, FQNEAQ (reference sequence). The CDR3, as DNA: TGTGCCAGCAGCTTAGAACTAGCGGGACAAGAGCAGTTCTTC. Translated: CASSLELAGQEQFF.

The rearrangement joins TRBV11-2 to TRBJ2-7, with 8 bases identical to TRBD1. With 4 bases clipped from V and 4 bases from J, the junction kept 15 bases outside the gene matches. The CDR3 loop spans 17 amino acids. Germline V CDR1 and CDR2: SGHAT, FQNNGV. The CDR3 here is CASSSTFGQGGTYEQYF. The CDR3 DNA sequence: TGTGCCAGCAGCTCCACCTTTGGACAGGGCGGGACGTACGAGCAGTACTTC.

This clone has at least ten counts. The chain carries TRBV6-4 and TRBJ2-1; 9 bases fit TRBD2. The CDR3 runs 14 residues. J was trimmed by 7 bases and V by 11 bases; bases with no gene match: 12. CDR1 and CDR2 (germline): MRHNA, SNTAGT. CDR3 bases: TGTGCCTCTAAGCGGGAGGAAAAGGGGAATGAGCAGTTCTTC. Its protein product is CASKREEKGNEQFF.

This chain connects TRBV28 to TRBJ2-3, with D perhaps assigned TRBD1 or TRBD2 (6 bases each). CDR3 length equals 14 residues. CDR1 is MDHEN and CDR2 is SYDVKM in the germline V gene. V lost 3 bases to trimming and J lost 4 bases, with 11 bases between them. In DNA, the CDR3 is TGTGCCAGCAGTTTGGACGGGGGCGCAGATACGCAGTATTTT. This sequence encodes CASSLDGGADTQYF.

This clone was found many times. The chain uses TRBV7-4 and TRBJ2-7; D might be TRBD1 or TRBD2, each matching 5 bases. The ends were cut back, 3 bases at V and 7 bases at J, with 13 bases in the middle. CDR1 and CDR2 from the germline V gene are SGHVT and SQSDAQ. CDR3 length: 13 residues. CDR3 nucleotides: TGTGCCAGCAGCTTTGTAGCGTACAGGGAGCAGTACTTC. It is translated as CASSFVAYREQYF. The variable domain in full, completed from reference TRBV7-4 and TRBJ2-7, reads GAGVSQSPRYKVAKRGRDVALRCDSISGHVTLYWYRQTLGQGSEVLTYSQSDAQRDKSGRPSGRFSAERPERSVSTLKIQRTEQGDSAVYLCASSFVAYREQYFGPGTRLTVT.

This clone was observed many times. Other DNA sequences in this specimen translate into the identical CDR3. This chain links TRBV5-1 with TRBJ2-3, with 14 bases lining up with TRBD2. J lost 4 bases, V lost 5 bases, and 9 bases had no gene match. CDR3 length: 17 amino acids. Germline CDR1 is SGHRS and CDR2 is YFSETQ. CDR3 residues: CASSMGLAGALPDTQYF. The CDR3 DNA reads TGCGCCAGCAGTATGGGACTAGCGGGAGCCCTCCCAGATACGCAGTATTTT. The variable domain in full, completed from reference TRBV5-1 and TRBJ2-3, reads KAGVTQTPRYLIKTRGQQVTLSCSPISGHRSVSWYQQTPGQGLQFLFEYFSETQRNKGNFPGRFSGRQFSNSRSEMNVSTLELGDSALYLCASSMGLAGALPDTQYFGPGTRLTVL.

This clone has at least ten counts. The V and J genes are TRBV11-2 and TRBJ2-1; TRBD2 might be the D (5 bases). V lost 0 bases and J 8 bases, leaving 17 bases between the germline ends. The CDR3 contains 16 residues. Germline-derived CDR1 and CDR2 are SGHAT and FQNNGV. The CDR3 is CASSLDPGAAVDEQFF. Here the CDR3 DNA reads TGTGCCAGCAGCTTAGACCCGGGTGCAGCGGTCGATGAGCAGTTCTTC.

V usage is TRBV20-1 and J usage is TRBJ1-2; TRBD1 aligns across 10 bases. Losses at the gene ends were 5 bases for V and 4 bases for J; bases not matched to a gene: 7. The CDR3 contains 14 residues. CDR1 and CDR2 from the germline V gene are DFQATT and SNEGSKA (reference sequence). CDR3 sequence: CSAGQGEEGYGYTF. CDR3 bases: TGCAGTGCTGGACAGGGGGAGGAAGGCTATGGCTACACCTTC.

This clone has at least ten counts. The chain links TRBV19 to TRBJ1-5; D uncertain. The V end was cut by 10 bases, the J end by 0 bases, with 16 bases between. Germline V lookup: CDR1 LNHDA, CDR2 SQIVND (reference sequence). The CDR3 extends over 15 amino acids. The CDR3 nucleotides read TGTGCCACCCGCACAGTACTCTATAGCAATCAGCCCCAGCATTTT. Residues: CATRTVLYSNQPQHF.

Many counts were recorded for this clone. The chain joins TRBV6-5 to TRBJ1-4; D is unresolved. V dropped 2 bases and J dropped 4 bases, with 5 bases sitting between them. CDR3 length: 13 amino acids. Germline values: CDR1 MNHEY, CDR2 SVGAGI. Written as DNA, the CDR3 is TGTGCCAGCAGTTACGAACGTAATGAAAAACTGTTTTTT. Translating it yields CASSYERNEKLFF.

This clone was counted ten times or more. The chain links TRBV9 to TRBJ2-1; D not resolved. V was clipped by 6 bases and J by 0 bases, with 16 bases between them. The CDR3 loop spans 16 amino acids. Germline V gives CDR1 SGDLS, CDR2 YYNGEE. DNA for the CDR3: TGTGCCAGCAACCGCGAAGGCGCGAGCTCCTACAATGAGCAGTTCTTC. Amino acids: CASNREGASSYNEQFF.

This clone was seen repeatedly, ten times or more. The chain uses TRBV2 and TRBJ2-2; D not resolved. The CDR3 has 14 residues. From germline, CDR1 is SNHLY and CDR2 FYNNEI. Between the trimmed V and J ends, which lost 7 bases and 6 bases, there was a span of 15 bases. CDR3 protein: CASTRVKGPGELFF. In DNA, the CDR3 is TGTGCCAGCACAAGAGTTAAGGGCCCCGGGGAGCTGTTTTTT.